What follows is one TCR beta chain and its context. Its antigen is undetermined. Two CD3G-deficient patients had more severe autoimmunity; all had some. CD4+ T cells were divided by sorting: CD25-high CD127-low Tregs, CD25-low CD127-high conventional cells. The ends were cut back, 6 bases at V and 2 bases at J, with 10 bases in the middle. The CDR3 runs 13 residues. CDR1 MNHNS and CDR2 SASEGT come from the germline V gene. This sample stems from a study of regulatory T cells. Primers: 52 TRBV forward and 13 TRBJ reverse. Measured with immunoSEQ multiplex PCR; TCRdb has only the in-frame clones, and not every one. The data show over 35,000 clones, 89% seen once. The study, taken as a whole, reports: In CD3G-deficient patients, conventional CD4+ T cells were enriched for hydrophobic CDR3 residues at positions 6 and 7.

Sequencing was performed on conventional CD4+ T cells sorted from blood. V gene TRBV6-1 combines with J gene TRBJ1-1, with D tentatively TRBD1 (5 bases). This sequence was found in a person aged 18 to 35 with CD3G deficiency. The CDR3 sequence: CASRFGANTEAFF. The CDR3 nucleotides read TGTGCCAGCAGGTTCGGGGCTAACACTGAAGCTTTCTTT.